The 9 T cell receptor beta chains listed next were all sequenced from one sample in a study of T cell responses to AZD1222 COVID-19 vaccine. Only in-frame clones appear in the TCRdb table, and some are missing; sequencing was by immunoSEQ multiplex PCR. The data hold approximately 110,000 clones, with approximately 89% observed a single time. This sample comprised peripheral blood, obtained on day 0 of AZD1222 vaccination. These receptors all come from an adult in good health.

The chain couples TRBV4-2 to TRBJ1-2, with D hard to call. CDR3 length: 15 residues. V was cut by 3 bases and J by 7 bases, with 18 bases left in between. Germline V gene lookup returns CDR1 LGHNA and CDR2 YNFKEQ. This CDR3 is CASSHFSSPTGGYTF. The CDR3 nucleotides are TGTGCCAGCAGCCACTTCTCTTCACCCACCGGTGGCTACACCTTC.

The CDR3 bases are TGTGCCAGCAGCTCCCGGACAGGAACAGATACGCAGTATTTT. Residues: CASSSRTGTDTQYF. The rearrangement links TRBV9 to TRBJ2-3; 7 bases agree with TRBD1. This CDR3 contains 14 residues. The V and J ends lost 4 bases and 3 bases, in that order; junction bases with no gene match: 5. Germline values: CDR1 SGDLS, CDR2 YYNGEE.

V and J are TRBV10-3 and TRBJ2-1, with TRBD2 identical over 12 bases. The CDR3 is made up of 17 amino acids. J was trimmed by 4 bases and V by 0 bases; bases with no gene match: 4. Germline CDR1 ENHRY, CDR2 SYGVKD. The CDR3 bases are TGTGCCATCAGTGAGTCGACTAGCGGGGGTAGGTACAATGAGCAGTTCTTC. It codes for CAISESTSGGRYNEQFF.

This clone has only one observation. The rearrangement joins TRBV27 to TRBJ2-7; 10 bases align to TRBD1. The length of the CDR3 is 17 residues. Trimming cost V 5 bases and J 5 bases; bases outside gene matches: 15. In germline, CDR1 is MNHEY, CDR2 SMNVEV (reference sequence). The CDR3 DNA sequence: TGTGCCAGCAGTCGACAAGCACCGGGACAGGGGCTGGACGAGCAGTACTTC. Translation gives CASSRQAPGQGLDEQYF.

The chain recombines TRBV12-3 or TRBV12-4 with TRBJ1-6; the D is unclear. V shed 0 bases and J shed 11 bases, with 8 bases lying between them. CDR3 length equals 13 residues. The CDR3 loop reads CASSLALTTPLHF. The CDR3 DNA follows: TGTGCCAGCAGTTTAGCGCTAACGACACCCCTCCACTTT.

The table lists this clone with a count of one. The rearrangement links TRBV4-1 to TRBJ1-2, with D possibly matching TRBD1 (5 bases). Germline loops: CDR1 MGHRA, CDR2 YSYEKL. This CDR3 comprises 16 residues. The ends were cut back, 4 bases at V and 0 bases at J, with 15 bases in the middle. CDR3 amino acids: CASSPVVGDTNYGYTF. The DNA of the CDR3 is TGCGCCAGCAGCCCCGTGGTGGGGGATACTAACTATGGCTACACCTTC.

The CDR3: CASSIGGRYTTSPLHF. In nucleotides, the CDR3 is TGTGCCAGTAGTATTGGTGGAAGATACACTACTTCACCCCTCCACTTT. The chain combines TRBV19 with TRBJ1-6; no firm D call. Per the germline V gene, CDR1 is LNHDA and CDR2 is SQIVND (reference sequence). V lost 3 bases and J lost 9, with 18 bases in between. This CDR3 is built from 16 residues.

A word on this clone: In the same sample, other DNA sequences code for this CDR3. The rearrangement uses TRBV7-9 and TRBJ2-5; no clear D gene. V was cut by 3 bases and J by 2 bases, with 1 base left in between. Germline CDR1 reads SEHNR; CDR2 reads FQNEAQ (reference sequence). This CDR3 is built from 11 residues. DNA for the CDR3: TGTGCCAGCAGCTTGCAAGAGACCCAGTACTTC. It specifies CASSLQETQYF.

This clone was counted a single time. The V gene is TRBV5-6, the J gene TRBJ2-1; the D gene is possibly TRBD2 (6 bases). The germline V gene has CDR1 SGHDT and CDR2 YYEEEE. CDR3 length: 14 residues. V was trimmed by 3 bases and J by 1 base, leaving 8 bases between them. Here the CDR3 DNA reads TGTGCCAGCAGCTCGGCGGGGTCCTACAATGAGCAGTTCTTC. Translated: CASSSAGSYNEQFF.